The 21 T cell receptor beta chains reported below all come from one sample, sequenced in a study of long-term antiretroviral therapy in people with HIV. The run of the v3.0 immunoSEQ assay was at survey level. Data came from immunoSEQ multiplex PCR; TCRdb stores just in-frame clones and leaves some out. The sample contains some 14,000 clones, roughly three quarters of which appear only once. The sample in question was unsorted PBMCs, obtained 3.1 years after starting antiretroviral therapy. These TCRs come from a man in his forties or fifties with HIV.

V gene TRBV7-2 combines with J gene TRBJ1-1; D is ambiguous. The CDR3 is 14 amino acids. The germline V and J ends were trimmed by 7 bases and 1 base, with 13 bases remaining between them. Looked up from germline, CDR1 is SGHTA and CDR2 is FQGNSA. As DNA, the CDR3 is TGTGCCAGCACTCCTAGGTTACAGAACACTGAAGCTTTCTTT. Its protein product is CASTPRLQNTEAFF.

This chain uses TRBV7-2 with TRBJ2-7, with 11 bases identical to TRBD2. Trimming removed 7 bases from V and 5 bases from J; junction bases left unmatched: 22. Germline V CDR1 and CDR2: SGHTA, FQGNSA. This CDR3 region has 19 residues. The CDR3: CASTLPRISLSGGANEQYF. For the CDR3, the DNA is TGTGCCAGCACCCTCCCACGAATCTCACTTAGCGGGGGGGCCAACGAGCAGTACTTC. The full variable domain, completed using reference TRBV7-2 and TRBJ2-7, is GAGVSQSPSNKVTEKGKDVELRCDPISGHTALYWYRQSLGQGLEFLIYFQGNSAPDKSGLPSDRFSAERTGGSVSTLTIQRTQQEDSAVYLCASTLPRISLSGGANEQYFGPGTRLTVT.

V and J are TRBV6-1 and TRBJ2-7; possibly TRBD1 or TRBD2 for D (5 bases each). Trimming pared 1 base from V and 4 bases from J, leaving 14 bases between. This CDR3 region has 15 residues. The V gene's germline CDR1 is MNHNS and CDR2 SASEGT. The CDR3, as DNA: TGTGCCAGCAGTGAAGGGAGTCTTGGGGGATACGAGCAGTACTTC. It encodes CASSEGSLGGYEQYF.

V usage is TRBV30 and J usage is TRBJ2-2; D might be TRBD1 (6 bases). Germline CDR1 is GTSNPN and CDR2 is SVGIG (reference sequence). Trimming took 3 bases from V and 5 from J, leaving 13 bases between them. This CDR3 spans 14 amino acids. The CDR3, as DNA: TGTGCCTGGAGACCGACAGGTCCTACCGGGGAGCTGTTTTTT. Amino acids: CAWRPTGPTGELFF.

The V gene is TRBV6-6, the J gene TRBJ1-4, with a possible D match to TRBD1 (5 bases). Trimming removed 8 bases at V and 10 bases at J, with 11 bases between. Per germline, CDR1 MNHNY and CDR2 SVGAGI (reference sequence). CDR3 length: 11 residues. CDR3 residues: CASWGGGKLFF. DNA of the CDR3: TGTGCCAGCTGGGGCGGGGGAAAACTGTTTTTT.

This clone was counted between two and nine times. V and J are TRBV5-1 and TRBJ1-5; D is unresolved. With 5 bases removed from V and 3 bases from J, the gap between germline ends came to 9 bases. The germline V gene encodes CDR1 SGHRS and CDR2 YFSETQ. This CDR3 region has 13 residues. The CDR3 nucleotides read TGCGCCAGCAGTGTCGGGGACAATCAGCCCCAGCATTTT. This encodes CASSVGDNQPQHF.

The sample holds one count of this clone. The chain uses TRBV19 and TRBJ1-2, with TRBD1 identical over 7 bases. V dropped 3 bases and J dropped 3; count of bases not matched to a gene: 4. CDR3 length equals 14 residues. Per the germline V gene, CDR1 is LNHDA and CDR2 is SQIVND (reference sequence). The CDR3 DNA sequence: TGTGCCAGTAGTATGAGGGGGCTCGACTATGGCTACACCTTC. This codes for CASSMRGLDYGYTF.

This clone was counted between two and nine times. The rearrangement joins TRBV6-1 to TRBJ1-2, with 7 bases identical to TRBD1. V lost 6 bases, J lost 7 bases, and 11 bases stayed unmatched. The CDR3 loop spans 14 amino acids. In germline, CDR1 is MNHNS, CDR2 SASEGT. The CDR3 DNA sequence: TGTGCCAGCAGCGATACAGGGGATTACCGTGGCTACACCTTC. Its translation is CASSDTGDYRGYTF.

The chain uses TRBV30 and TRBJ1-6; D is uncertain. The CDR3 covers 15 residues. Germline lookup yields CDR1 GTSNPN and CDR2 SVGIG (reference sequence). With 2 bases removed from V and 7 bases from J, the gap between germline ends came to 15 bases. The CDR3 region has the DNA TGTGCCTGGAGTCTCCCCCGGGTTGGAAATTCACCCCTCCACTTT. This translates into CAWSLPRVGNSPLHF.

A few counts support this clone. This chain uses TRBV12-5 with TRBJ2-2; D ambiguous. Germline lookup yields CDR1 LGHNT and CDR2 FRNRAP. V was trimmed by 3 bases and J by 7 bases, leaving 3 bases between them. The CDR3 length is 11 residues. CDR3 region: CASGFFGELFF. For the CDR3, the DNA is TGTGCTAGTGGTTTTTTCGGGGAGCTGTTTTTT. The full variable domain, its missing parts supplied by reference TRBV12-5 and TRBJ2-2, is DARVTQTPRHKVTEMGQEVTMRCQPILGHNTVFWYRQTMMQGLELLAYFRNRAPLDDSGMPKDRFSAEMPDATLATLKIQPSEPRDSAVYFCASGFFGELFFGEGSRLTVL.

V gene TRBV5-1 combines with J gene TRBJ1-2; no reliable D call. The CDR3 is 17 amino acids. Germline values: CDR1 SGHRS, CDR2 YFSETQ. V lost 0 bases and J 1 base, leaving 16 bases between the germline ends. CDR3 bases: TGCGCCAGCAGCTTGGCCGGATCCGGAAGCCTTAACTATGGCTACACCTTC. Translating it yields CASSLAGSGSLNYGYTF.

This clone was seen only once. The rearrangement joins TRBV7-9 to TRBJ2-3; D is undetermined. The CDR3 is 12 residues long. Trimming pared 5 bases from V and 1 base from J, leaving 4 bases between. Looked up from germline, CDR1 is SEHNR and CDR2 is FQNEAQ (reference sequence). CDR3 sequence reads: CASSPGTDTQYF. The CDR3 region has the DNA TGTGCCAGCAGCCCGGGCACAGATACGCAGTATTTT.

The rearrangement links TRBV11-2 to TRBJ1-6, with D uncertain. V lost 4 bases and J 8 bases, leaving 9 bases between the germline ends. The germline V gene has CDR1 SGHAT and CDR2 FQNNGV. The CDR3 is 13 residues long. The chain's CDR3 is CASSSPKDSPLHF. As DNA, the CDR3 is TGTGCCAGCAGCTCGCCCAAGGATTCACCCCTCCACTTT.

The chain joins TRBV10-2 to TRBJ2-7; possible D gene TRBD2, 6 bases. The V end lost 4 bases, the J end lost 0 bases, and 13 bases lay between the germline ends. This CDR3 region has 15 residues. Looked up from germline, CDR1 is WSHSY and CDR2 is SAAADI. CDR3 sequence reads: CASSVDPGGSYEQYF. In DNA, the CDR3 is TGCGCCAGCAGTGTTGACCCCGGGGGCTCCTACGAGCAGTACTTC.

The gene calls are TRBV28 and TRBJ1-2; 10 bases map to TRBD1. The CDR3 consists of 16 residues. Germline trimming cut 6 bases from V and 5 bases from J; bases unmatched to any gene: 12. Per germline, CDR1 MDHEN and CDR2 SYDVKM. Here the CDR3 DNA reads TGTGCCAGCAGCGGACAGGGGGACAATCTGTGGTATGGCTACACCTTC. This codes for CASSGQGDNLWYGYTF.

The chain joins TRBV11-2 to TRBJ1-4, with 7 bases lining up with TRBD1. The length of the CDR3 is 13 residues. The germline CDR1 and CDR2 sequences are SGHAT and FQNNGV. J was trimmed by 15 bases and V by 0 bases; bases with no gene match: 7. DNA of the CDR3: TGTGCCAGCAGCTTAGACGGACCCAGGGGGTTGTTTTTT. Protein: CASSLDGPRGLFF. The complete variable domain, with remaining parts taken from reference TRBV11-2 and TRBJ1-4, reads EAGVAQSPRYKIIEKRQSVAFWCNPISGHATLYWYQQILGQGPKLLIQFQNNGVVDDSQLPKDRFSAERLKGVDSTLKIQPAKLEDSAVYLCASSLDGPRGLFFGSGTQLSVL.

This sequence joins TRBV7-8 and TRBJ2-7; 10 bases are shared with TRBD1. The CDR3 runs 13 residues. Trimming took 3 bases from V and 5 from J; bases not matched to a gene: 1. Germline V CDR1 and CDR2: SGHVS, FQNEAQ. CDR3 nucleotides: TGTGCCAGCAGCTTGGACAGGGGGGACGAGCAGTACTTC. Translating gives CASSLDRGDEQYF.

This clone was recorded once. The chain links TRBV29-1 to TRBJ2-3; 7 bases are a match to TRBD2. This CDR3 is 13 amino acids long. From germline, CDR1 is SQVTM and CDR2 ANQGSEA. V shed 5 bases, J shed 1 base, and the junction held 3 bases outside the gene matches. The CDR3 coding sequence is TGCAGCGTTCGGGACTACCGCACAGATACGCAGTATTTT. It encodes CSVRDYRTDTQYF.

This clone was seen a few times. CDR3 protein: CASSEAPGYTEAFF. CDR3 coding DNA: TGTGCCAGCAGTGAAGCGCCAGGATACACTGAAGCTTTCTTT. The J gene is TRBJ1-1, the V gene TRBV6-1; D not certain. Deletions cut 0 bases from V and 3 bases from J, with 8 bases between. The germline V gene encodes CDR1 MNHNS and CDR2 SASEGT. The CDR3 is made up of 14 amino acids.

The chain has TRBV11-3 and TRBJ2-3; 8 positions agree with TRBD2. Trimming took 5 bases from V and 5 from J; bases not matched to a gene: 12. Germline loops: CDR1 SGHNT, CDR2 YENEEA. The CDR3 loop spans 16 amino acids. CDR3 loop: CASSLGSGGPEDTQYF. Here the CDR3 DNA reads TGTGCCAGCAGCCTCGGATCGGGGGGGCCGGAAGATACGCAGTATTTT.

The CDR3 loop is CAWSVGGSLLRAFF. The DNA of the CDR3 is TGTGCCTGGAGTGTAGGGGGCTCCCTCCTTCGGGCTTTCTTT. This rearrangement joins TRBV30 to TRBJ1-1; 7 nucleotides agree with TRBD1. Germline V gene lookup returns CDR1 GTSNPN and CDR2 SVGIG (reference sequence). The J segment lost 11 bases and the V segment lost 0 bases, leaving 12 bases of the junction unmatched. There are 14 residues in the CDR3. Complete variable domain (other parts from reference TRBV30 and TRBJ1-1): SQTIHQWPATLVQPVGSPLSLECTVEGTSNPNLYWYRQAAGRGLQLLFYSVGIGQISSEVPQNLSASRPQDRQFILSSKKLLLSDSGFYLCAWSVGGSLLRAFFGQGTRLTVV.